These 11 T cell receptor beta chains came from one sample sequenced in a study of molecular identifiers for immune sequencing clone quantification. TCRdb ran MiXCR on the PCR reads and lists one entry per CDR3 protein. Of about 640,000 distinct CDR3 sequences in the sample, just under 20% are singletons; the top ten hold roughly 0.9%. Sample: naive CD8+ T cells from blood, with Jurkat cell RNA spiked in. Subset specified: FACS-sorted CD8+CD4-CCR7+CD45RA+ naive T cells. The receptors derive from a human donor in good health. Some libraries in this study had Jurkat cell RNA spiked in.

This clonotype occurred a few times. The DNA for the CDR3 is TGTGCCAGCAGCACCCTAGCGGGCGAGAGCACAGATACGCAGTATTTT. Its translation: CASSTLAGESTDTQYF. J is TRBJ2-3 and V is TRBV13, with 8 bases that match TRBD2. With V trimmed by 5 bases and J by 0 bases, 7 bases remained unmatched. Germline lookup yields CDR1 PRHDT and CDR2 FYEKMQ (reference sequence). This CDR3 has 16 residues.

This clonotype was recorded at least ten times. This chain uses TRBV20-1 with TRBJ2-1; 7 nucleotides align to TRBD2. Germline CDR1 and CDR2: DFQATT and SNEGSKA (reference sequence). Unmatched junction bases numbered 10, after V lost 3 bases and J lost 8 bases. There are 14 residues in the CDR3. CDR3 residues: CSARGLAASDEQFF. The DNA for the CDR3 is TGCAGTGCTAGGGGGCTAGCGGCCTCCGATGAGCAGTTCTTC.

Only a few counts were recorded for this clonotype. The genes are TRBV9 and TRBJ2-1, with D tentatively TRBD1 (6 bases). The V end was cut by 4 bases, the J end by 3 bases, with 26 bases between. The CDR3 is 19 amino acids. Per germline, CDR1 SGDLS and CDR2 YYNGEE. In DNA form, the CDR3 reads TGTGCCAGCAGCCCGGAGACAGGACTCATCTTTAAGGGCTACAATGAGCAGTTCTTC. Translating gives CASSPETGLIFKGYNEQFF.

This clonotype has at least ten counts. This chain links TRBV5-6 with TRBJ2-3; unclear D gene. Germline V gene lookup returns CDR1 SGHDT and CDR2 YYEEEE. V was shortened by 6 bases and J by 2 bases, with 19 bases between the two germline ends. The CDR3 is 16 residues long. CDR3 amino acids: CASTLGRAHYTDTQYF. Written as DNA, the CDR3 is TGTGCCAGCACCCTCGGTAGGGCCCACTACACAGATACGCAGTATTTT. Looking up the rest from reference TRBV5-6 and TRBJ2-3 gives the full variable domain: DAGVTQSPTHLIKTRGQQVTLRCSPKSGHDTVSWYQQALGQGPQFIFQYYEEEERQRGNFPDRFSGHQFPNYSSELNVNALLLGDSALYLCASTLGRAHYTDTQYFGPGTRLTVL.

This clonotype was counted only a few times. J is TRBJ2-7 and V is TRBV7-6; D gene ambiguous. In germline, CDR1 is SGHVS, CDR2 FNYEAQ. V was trimmed by 3 bases and J by 1 base, leaving 10 bases between them. The CDR3 is 14 amino acids. The CDR3 loop is CASSLGVESYEQYF. For the CDR3, the DNA is TGTGCCAGCAGCTTGGGTGTAGAGTCCTACGAGCAGTACTTC.

Points on this clonotype: A much larger clone lies a single base off, so this may be a read error. The chain uses TRBV20-1 and TRBJ2-2; 12 bases are shared with TRBD2. This CDR3 contains 16 residues. Looked up from germline, CDR1 is DFQATT and CDR2 is SNEGSKA (reference sequence). The CDR3 reads CSASGLAGGFTGELLF. The CDR3 bases are TGCAGTGCTAGTGGTCTAGCGGGAGGGTTCACCGGGGAGCTGCTTTTT.

As to this clonotype: A much larger clone lies a single base off, so this may be a read error. No conserved phenylalanine or tryptophan ends this CDR3, so it is likely a read error. The chain combines TRBV15 with TRBJ1-1; possibly TRBD1 for D (5 bases). The germline V and J ends were trimmed by 5 bases and 5 bases, with 21 bases remaining between them. This CDR3 is 16 amino acids long. Germline V gene lookup returns CDR1 LNHNV and CDR2 YYDKDF (reference sequence). Here the CDR3 reads CATSGTGTSKGTEAFL. The CDR3 DNA is TGTGCCACCAGCGGTACCGGGACCTCCAAAGGGACTGAAGCTTTCCTT.

This clonotype was seen only once. Because the CDR3's place on the DNA is in doubt, the DNA is left out and the CDR3 is given as listed by TCRdb. The rearrangement uses TRBV11-2 and TRBJ2-7; the table's D gene call, TRBD1, was not cross checked with the DNA. Termini included, the CDR3 measures 15 amino acids. CDR1 and CDR2 (germline): SGHAT, FQNNGV. This CDR3 is CASSLVGQGANERYF.

V usage is TRBV5-6 and J usage is TRBJ2-5, with 11 bases aligning to TRBD2. CDR1 is SGHDT and CDR2 is YYEEEE in the germline V gene. CDR3 size: 15 residues. Unmatched junction bases numbered 6, after V lost 4 bases and J lost 4 bases. For the CDR3, the DNA is TGTGCCAGCAGCCCGGGACTAGCGGTTGTAGAGACCCAGTACTTC. Protein: CASSPGLAVVETQYF. The full variable domain, its missing parts supplied by reference TRBV5-6 and TRBJ2-5, is DAGVTQSPTHLIKTRGQQVTLRCSPKSGHDTVSWYQQALGQGPQFIFQYYEEEERQRGNFPDRFSGHQFPNYSSELNVNALLLGDSALYLCASSPGLAVVETQYFGPGTRLLVL.

This clonotype was counted at least ten times. The chain couples TRBV27 to TRBJ2-7; D is possibly TRBD1 (6 bases). The germline V gene has CDR1 MNHEY and CDR2 SMNVEV (reference sequence). The CDR3 has 14 amino acids. V lost 0 bases and J lost 5, with 11 bases in between. DNA for the CDR3: TGTGCCAGCAGTTTATCCCCAACAGGGAACGAGCAGTACTTC. Its protein product is CASSLSPTGNEQYF.

This clonotype was observed at least ten times. DNA for the CDR3: TGCGCCAGCAGCCAAGATCTTGCAGCTTATGACACAGATACGCAGTATTTT. Encoded protein: CASSQDLAAYDTDTQYF. The V and J genes are TRBV4-3 and TRBJ2-3; no firm D call. Trimming shortened V by 0 bases and J by 2 bases, and 15 bases separated the two germline ends. Germline V gene sequence: CDR1 LGHNA, CDR2 YSLEER. CDR3 size: 17 residues.